The next 28 T cell receptor beta chains were all read from a single sample in a study of blood T cell repertoires in COVID-19. Clones were sequenced by immunoSEQ multiplex PCR, and TCRdb holds only the in-frame ones, with some missing. Among 35,000 to 45,000 clones listed, about nine tenths were seen once. The sequenced sample was peripheral blood. Receptors were obtained from a human donor in a cohort sampled during active COVID-19.

This clone was recorded only once. The chain links TRBV4-1 to TRBJ1-4; D gene uncertain. CDR3 length: 19 amino acids. Germline CDR1 reads MGHRA; CDR2 reads YSYEKL. V lost 1 base and J lost 0, with 18 bases in between. The CDR3 sequence is CASSQVIPTGGATNEKLFF. CDR3 DNA sequence: TGCGCCAGCAGCCAAGTTATACCTACGGGTGGTGCAACTAATGAAAAACTGTTTTTT.

The chain is built from TRBV18 and TRBJ2-3, with 12 bases aligning to TRBD2. The length of the CDR3 is 15 residues. Germline V gene data show CDR1 as KGHSH and CDR2 as LQKENI. V was clipped by 2 bases and J by 4 bases; unmatched bases: 1. The CDR3 nucleotides are TGTGCCAGCTCACCATGGACTAGCGGGGCAGATACGCAGTATTTT. It codes for CASSPWTSGADTQYF.

The chain couples TRBV25-1 to TRBJ1-2; 11 bases agree with TRBD1. J gave up 7 bases and V 1 base, and 5 bases lay outside the gene matches. Germline values: CDR1 MGHDK, CDR2 SYGVNS. CDR3 length: 15 amino acids. CDR3 loop: CASSEWDRGKFGYTF. The CDR3 DNA reads TGTGCCAGCAGTGAATGGGACAGGGGGAAGTTTGGCTACACCTTC.

This rearrangement joins TRBV10-3 to TRBJ2-7, with a possible D match to TRBD1 (6 bases). Germline-derived CDR1 and CDR2 are ENHRY and SYGVKD. Trimming shortened V by 6 bases and J by 0 bases, and 18 bases separated the two germline ends. The CDR3 loop spans 16 amino acids. CDR3 coding DNA: TGTGCCATCAGGTTCTCCCCGGACAGCTTCTCCTACGAGCAGTACTTC. Translated: CAIRFSPDSFSYEQYF.

This clone has a handful of counts. J is TRBJ1-6 and V is TRBV9; possibly TRBD1 for D (5 bases). Trimming shortened V by 0 bases and J by 6 bases, and 10 bases separated the two germline ends. There are 15 residues in the CDR3. The V gene's germline CDR1 is SGDLS and CDR2 YYNGEE. DNA of the CDR3: TGTGCCAGCAGCGTAGCTGGGGCAGGTAATTCACCCCTCCACTTT. Encoded protein: CASSVAGAGNSPLHF. Looking up the rest from reference TRBV9 and TRBJ1-6 gives the full variable domain: DSGVTQTPKHLITATGQRVTLRCSPRSGDLSVYWYQQSLDQGLQFLIQYYNGEERAKGNILERFSAQQFPDLHSELNLSSLELGDSALYFCASSVAGAGNSPLHFGNGTRLTVT.

This chain joins TRBV27 and TRBJ1-2; tentative D call: TRBD1 (6 bases). CDR1 and CDR2 from the germline V gene are MNHEY and SMNVEV (reference sequence). The V and J ends lost 5 bases and 4 bases respectively, with 11 bases between them. The CDR3 covers 13 residues. CDR3: CASSPRGGYGYTF. In DNA form, the CDR3 reads TGTGCCAGCAGTCCAAGAGGGGGCTATGGCTACACCTTC.

The rearrangement links TRBV9 to TRBJ1-1; tentatively, D is TRBD1 (5 bases). The CDR3 covers 14 residues. V shed 0 bases and J shed 5 bases, with 11 bases lying between them. Per germline, CDR1 SGDLS and CDR2 YYNGEE. Here the CDR3 reads CASSVEVGGTEAFF. In nucleotides, the CDR3 is TGTGCCAGCAGCGTAGAGGTCGGGGGAACTGAAGCTTTCTTT.

This clone was detected once. The rearrangement joins TRBV7-9 to TRBJ1-1; D may be TRBD1 (6 bases). Per the germline V gene, CDR1 is SEHNR and CDR2 is FQNEAQ (reference sequence). The CDR3 is 14 amino acids. V lost 10 bases and J 0 bases, leaving 15 bases between the germline ends. In nucleotides, the CDR3 is TGTGCCACCGGGGGGGGGCGCATGAACACTGAAGCTTTCTTT. Encoded protein: CATGGGRMNTEAFF. The full variable domain, in which reference TRBV7-9 and TRBJ1-1 provide the parts outside the CDR3, is DTGVSQNPRHKITKRGQNVTFRCDPISEHNRLYWYRQTLGQGPEFLTYFQNEAQLEKSRLLSDRFSAERPKGSFSTLEIQRTEQGDSAMYLCATGGGRMNTEAFFGQGTRLTVV.

The chain is built from TRBV6-5 and TRBJ2-7, with 9 bases that match TRBD1. The germline V gene has CDR1 MNHEY and CDR2 SVGAGI. The CDR3 totals 14 residues. The V segment lost 2 bases and the J segment 5 bases; nucleotides outside the gene matches: 4. In DNA, the CDR3 is TGTGCCAGCAGTTACGGAGGGACAGGGAACGAGCAGTACTTC. This encodes CASSYGGTGNEQYF.

CDR3 in amino acids: CASSGQSGEGYTF. DNA for the CDR3: TGTGCCAGCAGTGGACAGTCCGGGGAAGGCTACACCTTC. The chain has TRBV12-3 or TRBV12-4 and TRBJ1-2, with D perhaps matching TRBD1 (6 bases). This CDR3 is built from 13 residues. V gave up 5 bases and J gave up 8 bases, with 15 bases separating them.

The V call is TRBV6-5, the J call TRBJ2-7, with a possible D match to TRBD1 (6 bases). V lost 3 bases and J lost 2, with 11 bases in between. CDR3 size: 14 residues. The germline CDR1 and CDR2 sequences are MNHEY and SVGAGI. The CDR3 DNA reads TGTGCCAGCAGTTATGCACAGGGACCCTACGAGCAGTACTTC. Its translation is CASSYAQGPYEQYF.

This clone was observed once. The chain recombines TRBV6-6 with TRBJ1-1; D remains ambiguous. Per the germline V gene, CDR1 is MNHNY and CDR2 is SVGAGI (reference sequence). This CDR3 region has 14 residues. The V end lost 0 bases, the J end lost 6 bases, and 11 bases lay between the germline ends. As DNA, the CDR3 is TGTGCCAGCAGTTACTCTTGGGCACGTCCTGAAGCTTTCTTT. It is translated as CASSYSWARPEAFF.

This clone was detected once. CDR3 sequence: CASSTLRDTEAFF. CDR3 in DNA: TGTGCCAGTAGTACCCTGCGAGACACTGAAGCTTTCTTT. This chain uses TRBV19 with TRBJ1-1; no reliable D call. CDR1 LNHDA and CDR2 SQIVND come from the germline V gene (reference sequence). The CDR3 length is 13 residues. The ends were cut back, 4 bases at V and 3 bases at J, with 9 bases in the middle.

The rearrangement links TRBV11-2 to TRBJ1-1, with TRBD1 as a possible D gene (6 bases). V was trimmed by 6 bases and J by 0 bases, leaving 20 bases between them. There are 17 residues in the CDR3. CDR1 and CDR2 from the germline V gene are SGHAT and FQNNGV. The DNA for the CDR3 is TGTGCCAGCAGGTTGGGAAAGTTCGGACAGTTGAACACTGAAGCTTTCTTT. The encoded protein is CASRLGKFGQLNTEAFF.

The V and J genes are TRBV7-2 and TRBJ1-2, with D unclear. The CDR3 has 12 residues. V lost 1 base, J lost 8 bases, and 8 bases lay in between. Germline CDR1 reads SGHTA; CDR2 reads FQGNSA. The CDR3 reads CASSLVGEGYTF. DNA for the CDR3: TGTGCCAGCAGCTTAGTTGGAGAGGGCTACACCTTC.

This clone was picked up one time. This chain joins TRBV18 and TRBJ1-3, with 7 bases identical to TRBD1. The CDR3 extends over 17 amino acids. The V gene's germline CDR1 is KGHSH and CDR2 LQKENI. Trimming at V came to 2 bases and at J to 2 bases, leaving 9 bases not matched to a gene. The DNA for the CDR3 is TGTGCCAGCTCACCAAACCGTCAGGGGGTAGCTGGAAACACCATATATTTT. It encodes CASSPNRQGVAGNTIYF.

This chain links TRBV3-1 (or the pseudogene TRBV3-2) with TRBJ2-7; 9 bases fit TRBD2. CDR1 and CDR2 from the germline V gene are LGHDT and YNNKEL (reference sequence). CDR3 size: 16 residues. J lost 5 bases, V lost 0 bases, and 8 bases had no gene match. Here the CDR3 reads CASSQESSRGGHEQYF. In nucleotides, the CDR3 is TGTGCCAGCAGCCAAGAATCTTCGCGGGGGGGCCACGAGCAGTACTTC.

The chain couples TRBV4-3 to TRBJ2-7, with D uncertain. The V gene's germline CDR1 is LGHNA and CDR2 YSLEER. V was pared by 4 bases and J by 5 bases, with 15 bases between. The CDR3 extends over 14 amino acids. CDR3 loop: CASSRTGSPHEQYF. For the CDR3, the DNA is TGCGCCAGCAGCCGTACCGGGTCGCCTCACGAGCAGTACTTC.

The chain employs TRBV5-1 and TRBJ2-7; D may be TRBD1 (5 bases). The V end was cut by 3 bases, the J end by 4 bases, with 11 bases between. Germline values: CDR1 SGHRS, CDR2 YFSETQ. The CDR3 is 13 amino acids. CDR3 DNA: TGCGCCAGCAGCTCCCGCCAGGGTTACGAGCAGTACTTC. Its translation: CASSSRQGYEQYF.

The chain has TRBV3-1 (or the pseudogene TRBV3-2) and TRBJ1-3; D possibly corresponds to TRBD1 (6 bases). There are 13 residues in the CDR3. V was cut by 3 bases and J by 5 bases, with 8 bases left in between. Germline CDR1 and CDR2: LGHDT and YNNKEL (reference sequence). The CDR3 here is CASSQDSRNTIYF. The CDR3 nucleotides are TGTGCCAGCAGCCAGGACAGCCGAAACACCATATATTTT.

The V gene is TRBV4-3, the J gene TRBJ1-1; D call uncertain. This CDR3 spans 15 amino acids. Trimming took 0 bases from V and 2 from J, leaving 10 bases between them. Germline values: CDR1 LGHNA, CDR2 YSLEER. The CDR3 DNA is TGCGCCAGCAGCCAAGATGGAGCAGCAAACACTGAAGCTTTCTTT. Translated: CASSQDGAANTEAFF.

CDR3: CASSQADRGYTF. The CDR3 DNA follows: TGTGCCAGCAGCCAGGCGGACAGAGGCTACACCTTC. V is TRBV5-6 and J is TRBJ1-2; possibly TRBD1 for D (6 bases). Between the trimmed V and J ends, which lost 4 bases and 8 bases, there was a span of 12 bases. Germline V gives CDR1 SGHDT, CDR2 YYEEEE. The CDR3 is 12 residues long.

J is TRBJ2-1 and V is TRBV5-6; D might be TRBD2 (6 bases). CDR1 is SGHDT and CDR2 is YYEEEE in the germline V gene. V was cut by 7 bases and J by 3 bases, with 14 bases left in between. The CDR3 runs 14 residues. DNA for the CDR3: TGTGCCAGCGGGCCGGGGGAGCTCTACAATGAGCAGTTCTTC. It translates to CASGPGELYNEQFF.

This chain links TRBV18 with TRBJ2-7; maybe TRBD1 (5 bases). Germline CDR1 KGHSH, CDR2 LQKENI. The V end lost 6 bases, the J end lost 4 bases, and 16 bases lay between the germline ends. The CDR3 contains 14 residues. In DNA form, the CDR3 reads TGTGCCAGCTCTAAGACAGCATATGGGTACGAGCAGTACTTC. This translates into CASSKTAYGYEQYF.

The V call is TRBV6-5, the J call TRBJ2-1; a possible D gene is TRBD1 (5 bases). The CDR3 has 11 amino acids. V lost 9 bases, J lost 8 bases, and 11 bases lay in between. The germline V gene encodes CDR1 MNHEY and CDR2 SVGAGI. CDR3 DNA: TGTGCCAGTGGTAGGGGCTATGAGCAGTTCTTC. Encoded protein: CASGRGYEQFF.

The gene calls are TRBV4-2 and TRBJ1-2, with a tentative D call TRBD1 (5 bases). This CDR3 has 13 amino acids. V lost 2 bases to trimming and J lost 8 bases, with 12 bases between them. Per the germline V gene, CDR1 is LGHNA and CDR2 is YNFKEQ. CDR3 amino acids: CASSQTRDSGYTF. The CDR3 DNA follows: TGTGCCAGCAGCCAAACTAGGGACTCCGGCTACACCTTC.

This clone was seen just once. The CDR3 is CASSLVPWAGFNYEQYF. The CDR3 nucleotides are TGTGCCAGCAGCTTAGTACCCTGGGCAGGGTTCAACTACGAGCAGTACTTC. The chain combines TRBV11-2 with TRBJ2-7, with a possible D match to TRBD1 (5 bases). Germline assignment: CDR1 SGHAT and CDR2 FQNNGV. The CDR3 is 17 residues long. V shed 1 base and J shed 3 bases, with 19 bases lying between them. Variable domain in full (rest from reference TRBV11-2 and TRBJ2-7): EAGVAQSPRYKIIEKRQSVAFWCNPISGHATLYWYQQILGQGPKLLIQFQNNGVVDDSQLPKDRFSAERLKGVDSTLKIQPAKLEDSAVYLCASSLVPWAGFNYEQYFGPGTRLTVT.

The chain links TRBV4-2 to TRBJ2-3; 15 nucleotides line up with TRBD2. J gave up 6 bases and V 4 bases, and 5 bases lay outside the gene matches. Germline assignment: CDR1 LGHNA and CDR2 YNFKEQ. The CDR3 extends over 16 amino acids. CDR3 loop: CASSPGTSGGTDTQYF. CDR3 nucleotides: TGTGCCAGCAGCCCCGGGACTAGCGGGGGGACTGATACGCAGTATTTT.